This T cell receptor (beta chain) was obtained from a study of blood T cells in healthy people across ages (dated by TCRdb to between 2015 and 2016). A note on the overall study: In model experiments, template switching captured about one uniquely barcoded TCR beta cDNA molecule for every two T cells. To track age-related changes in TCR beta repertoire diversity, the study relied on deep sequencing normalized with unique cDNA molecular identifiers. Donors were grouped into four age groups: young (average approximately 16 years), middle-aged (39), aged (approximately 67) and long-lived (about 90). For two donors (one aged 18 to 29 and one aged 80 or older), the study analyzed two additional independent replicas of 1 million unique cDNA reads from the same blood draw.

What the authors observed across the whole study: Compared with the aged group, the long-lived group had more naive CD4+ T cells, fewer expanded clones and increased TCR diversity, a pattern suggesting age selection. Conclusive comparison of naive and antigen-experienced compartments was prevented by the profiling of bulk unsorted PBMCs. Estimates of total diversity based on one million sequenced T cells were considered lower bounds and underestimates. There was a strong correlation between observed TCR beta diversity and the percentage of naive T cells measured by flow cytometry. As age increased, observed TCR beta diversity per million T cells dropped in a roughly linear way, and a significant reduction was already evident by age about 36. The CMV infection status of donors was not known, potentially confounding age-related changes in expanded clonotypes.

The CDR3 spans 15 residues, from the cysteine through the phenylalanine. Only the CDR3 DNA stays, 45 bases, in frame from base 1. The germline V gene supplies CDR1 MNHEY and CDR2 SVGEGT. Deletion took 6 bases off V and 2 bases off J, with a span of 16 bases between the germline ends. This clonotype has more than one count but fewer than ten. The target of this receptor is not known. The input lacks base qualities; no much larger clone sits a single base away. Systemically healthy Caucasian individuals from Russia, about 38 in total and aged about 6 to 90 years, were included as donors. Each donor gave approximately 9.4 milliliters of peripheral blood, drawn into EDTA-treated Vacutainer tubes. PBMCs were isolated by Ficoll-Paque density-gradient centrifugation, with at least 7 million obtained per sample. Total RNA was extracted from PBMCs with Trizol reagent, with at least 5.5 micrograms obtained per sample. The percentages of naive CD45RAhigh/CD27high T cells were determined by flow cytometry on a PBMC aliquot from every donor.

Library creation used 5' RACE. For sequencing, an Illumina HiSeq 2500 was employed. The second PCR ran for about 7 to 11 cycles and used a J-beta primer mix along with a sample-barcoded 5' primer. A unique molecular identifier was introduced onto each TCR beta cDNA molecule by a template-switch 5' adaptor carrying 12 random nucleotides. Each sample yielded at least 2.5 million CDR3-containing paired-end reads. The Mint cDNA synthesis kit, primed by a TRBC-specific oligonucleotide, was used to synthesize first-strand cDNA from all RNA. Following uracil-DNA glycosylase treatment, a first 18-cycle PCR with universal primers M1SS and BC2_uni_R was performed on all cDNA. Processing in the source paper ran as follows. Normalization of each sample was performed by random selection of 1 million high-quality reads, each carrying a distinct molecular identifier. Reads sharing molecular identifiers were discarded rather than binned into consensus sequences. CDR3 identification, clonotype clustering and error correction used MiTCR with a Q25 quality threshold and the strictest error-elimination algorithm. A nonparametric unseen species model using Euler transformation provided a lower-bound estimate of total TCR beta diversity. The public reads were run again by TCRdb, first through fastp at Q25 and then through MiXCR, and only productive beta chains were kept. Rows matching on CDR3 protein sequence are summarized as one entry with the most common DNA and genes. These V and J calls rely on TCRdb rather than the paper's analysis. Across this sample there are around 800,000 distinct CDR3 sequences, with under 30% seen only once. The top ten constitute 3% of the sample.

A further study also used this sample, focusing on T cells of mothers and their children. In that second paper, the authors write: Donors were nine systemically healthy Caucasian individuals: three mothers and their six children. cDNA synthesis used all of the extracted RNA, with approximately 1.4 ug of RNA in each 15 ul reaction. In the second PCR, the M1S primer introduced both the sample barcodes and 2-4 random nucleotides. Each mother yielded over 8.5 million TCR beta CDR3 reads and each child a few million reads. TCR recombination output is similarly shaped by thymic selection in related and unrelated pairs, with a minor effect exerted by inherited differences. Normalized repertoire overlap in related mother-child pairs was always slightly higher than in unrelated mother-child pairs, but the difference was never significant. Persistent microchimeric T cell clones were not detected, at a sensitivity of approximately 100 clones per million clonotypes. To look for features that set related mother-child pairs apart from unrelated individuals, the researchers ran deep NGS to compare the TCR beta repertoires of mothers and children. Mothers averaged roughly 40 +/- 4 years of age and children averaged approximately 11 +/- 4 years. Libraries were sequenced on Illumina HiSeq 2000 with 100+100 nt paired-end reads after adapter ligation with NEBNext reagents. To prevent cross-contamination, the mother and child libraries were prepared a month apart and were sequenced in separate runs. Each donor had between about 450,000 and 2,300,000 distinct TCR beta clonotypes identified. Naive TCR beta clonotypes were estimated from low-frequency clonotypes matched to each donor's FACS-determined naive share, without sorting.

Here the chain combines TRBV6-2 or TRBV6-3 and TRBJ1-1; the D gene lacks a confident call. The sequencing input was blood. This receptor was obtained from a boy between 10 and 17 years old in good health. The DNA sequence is TGTGCCAGCAGATTCCAAGGGATCCCAAACACTGAAGCTTTCTTT. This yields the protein CASRFQGIPNTEAFF.